A selection of T cell receptor beta chains follows, all from one sample in a study of glioma-infiltrating T cells after dendritic cell vaccination. Assay used: immunoSEQ multiplex PCR; TCRdb lists only in-frame clones, some missing. The repertoire holds about 65,000 clones, approximately 86% seen once, with around 10% in the top ten. The source material was blood, sampled after dendritic cell vaccination. Receptor source: a human donor with glioblastoma. Both conserved end residues are part of each CDR3. The order of the fields is clone size, V gene, D gene, CDR3 length, J gene, CDR3 protein, CDR3 DNA. A D gene is named only where the DNA matches it firmly. Not all rows give a size; the values are once, few, many and, for expanded clones, a class.

size: -
V: TRBV5-1
D: TRBD1
length: 14
J: TRBJ1-1
CDR3: CASSPWDRNTEAFF
DNA: TGCGCCAGCAGCCCCTGGGACAGGAACACTGAAGCTTTCTTT

size: -
V: TRBV7-6
D: -
length: 13
J: TRBJ2-1
CDR3: CAVETSLRNEQFF
DNA: TGTGCGGTTGAGACTAGTCTTCGGAATGAGCAGTTCTTC

size: -
V: TRBV30
D: -
length: 11
J: TRBJ2-2
CDR3: CAWGGTGELFF
DNA: TGTGCCTGGGGAGGCACCGGGGAGCTGTTTTTT

size: -
V: TRBV27
D: -
length: 15
J: TRBJ2-3
CDR3: CASSSPSAGADTQYF
DNA: TGTGCCAGCAGTTCCCCCTCAGCAGGTGCAGATACGCAGTATTTT

size: once
V: TRBV7-6
D: -
length: 14
J: TRBJ2-7
CDR3: CASSLRRSSYEQYF
DNA: TGTGCCAGCAGCTTACGGCGGAGCTCCTACGAGCAGTACTTC

size: -
V: TRBV4-1
D: TRBD2
length: 15
J: TRBJ2-7
CDR3: CASSSTSGRVYEQYF
DNA: TGCGCCAGCAGCTCCACTAGCGGGAGGGTATACGAGCAGTACTTC

size: few
V: TRBV7-3
D: -
length: 16
J: TRBJ2-1
CDR3: CASTQSVGRFNNEQFF
DNA: TGTGCCAGCACCCAATCGGTGGGCAGGTTTAACAATGAGCAGTTCTTC

size: -
V: TRBV19
D: TRBD2
length: 17
J: TRBJ2-1
CDR3: CASRVLAGGPSINEQFF
DNA: TGTGCCAGTAGGGTACTAGCGGGAGGGCCCTCTATCAATGAGCAGTTCTTC

size: -
V: TRBV7-6
D: TRBD2
length: 16
J: TRBJ2-1
CDR3: CASSYLLAGVGNEQFF
DNA: TGTGCCAGCAGCTACCTACTAGCGGGAGTGGGCAATGAGCAGTTCTTC

size: few
V: TRBV7-2
D: -
length: 15
J: TRBJ1-1
CDR3: CASSLGTGWKGEAFF
DNA: TGTGCCAGCAGCCTAGGTACAGGGTGGAAGGGTGAAGCTTTCTTT

size: -
V: TRBV10-3
D: -
length: 14
J: TRBJ1-1
CDR3: CAISAKPGDSEAFF
DNA: TGTGCCATCAGCGCCAAACCCGGGGACTCTGAAGCTTTCTTT

size: -
V: TRBV13
D: -
length: 15
J: TRBJ2-6
CDR3: CASSLHSSGANVLTF
DNA: TGTGCCAGCAGCTTACATAGCTCTGGGGCCAACGTCCTGACTTTC

size: -
V: TRBV14
D: TRBD1
length: 13
J: TRBJ2-2
CDR3: CASSRQGLGELFF
DNA: TGTGCCAGCAGCCGACAGGGCCTCGGGGAGCTGTTTTTT

size: -
V: TRBV4-2
D: TRBD1
length: 14
J: TRBJ2-7
CDR3: CASTPGQGSYEQYF
DNA: TGTGCCAGCACCCCGGGACAGGGATCATACGAGCAGTACTTC

size: -
V: TRBV15
D: -
length: 15
J: TRBJ2-5
CDR3: CATSRGGQGFETQYF
DNA: TGTGCCACCAGCAGAGGGGGCCAAGGGTTTGAGACCCAGTACTTC

size: -
V: TRBV18
D: -
length: 14
J: TRBJ2-7
CDR3: CASSPPRTEVEQYF
DNA: TGTGCCAGCTCACCACCCCGGACGGAGGTCGAGCAGTACTTC

size: -
V: TRBV5-1
D: -
length: 14
J: TRBJ2-7
CDR3: CASSLGETTYEQYF
DNA: TGCGCCAGCAGCTTGGGAGAGACTACCTACGAGCAGTACTTC

size: medium-sized
V: TRBV10-1
D: -
length: 15
J: TRBJ2-3
CDR3: CASSESTAGTDTQYF
DNA: TGCGCCAGCAGTGAGTCGACGGCGGGCACAGATACGCAGTATTTT

size: few
V: TRBV7-2
D: -
length: 16
J: TRBJ1-2
CDR3: CASSLRVRDRYYGYTF
DNA: TGTGCCAGCAGCTTACGAGTCCGGGATCGGTACTATGGCTACACCTTC

size: -
V: TRBV5-1
D: -
length: 15
J: TRBJ1-1
CDR3: CASNPIQGIATEAFF
DNA: TGCGCCAGCAACCCAATTCAGGGGATCGCGACTGAAGCTTTCTTT

size: -
V: TRBV30
D: -
length: 12
J: TRBJ2-5
CDR3: CAWETGGETQYF
DNA: TGTGCCTGGGAGACGGGCGGGGAGACCCAGTACTTC

size: -
V: TRBV2
D: -
length: 15
J: TRBJ2-2
CDR3: CASAVLEMNTGELFF
DNA: TGTGCCAGCGCAGTTCTCGAAATGAACACCGGGGAGCTGTTTTTT

size: -
V: TRBV7-8
D: -
length: 12
J: TRBJ1-2
CDR3: CASSLGGHGYTF
DNA: TGTGCCAGCAGCTTAGGGGGGCATGGCTACACCTTC

size: -
V: TRBV19
D: TRBD1
length: 13
J: TRBJ1-2
CDR3: CASRSTGNYGYTF
DNA: TGTGCCAGTAGGTCGACAGGGAACTATGGCTACACCTTC

size: -
V: TRBV30
D: -
length: 16
J: TRBJ2-7
CDR3: CAWSAGGAGLSYEQYF
DNA: TGTGCCTGGAGCGCAGGCGGGGCAGGGCTATCCTACGAGCAGTACTTC

size: -
V: TRBV6-1
D: TRBD1
length: 15
J: TRBJ2-5
CDR3: CASSGAGGAIGEQYF
DNA: TGTGCCAGCAGTGGGGCAGGGGGCGCGATTGGAGAGCAGTACTTC

size: -
V: TRBV5-5
D: -
length: 14
J: TRBJ1-1
CDR3: CASSFGQQNTEAFF
DNA: TGTGCCAGCAGCTTTGGACAGCAGAACACTGAAGCTTTCTTT

size: few
V: TRBV5-6
D: -
length: 15
J: TRBJ1-6
CDR3: CASSLVQGSDSPLHF
DNA: TGTGCCAGCAGCTTGGTTCAGGGGTCTGATTCACCCCTCCACTTT

size: -
V: TRBV12-5
D: TRBD2
length: 14
J: TRBJ2-7
CDR3: CASAPGLVAHEQYF
DNA: TGTGCTAGTGCCCCGGGACTAGTGGCCCACGAGCAGTACTTC

size: -
V: TRBV19
D: TRBD2
length: 15
J: TRBJ2-3
CDR3: CATNPHGREADTQYF
DNA: TGTGCCACAAATCCCCACGGGCGGGAGGCAGATACGCAGTATTTT

size: -
V: TRBV10-2
D: -
length: 15
J: TRBJ1-1
CDR3: CASSESGGLSTEAFF
DNA: TGCGCCAGCAGTGAGTCGGGGGGGCTAAGCACTGAAGCTTTCTTT

size: -
V: TRBV11-3
D: TRBD2
length: 20
J: TRBJ2-3
CDR3: CASSSPSRSGAASSTDTQYF
DNA: TGTGCCAGCAGCTCACCCTCGCGGAGCGGGGCCGCCTCTAGCACAGATACGCAGTATTTT

size: -
V: TRBV18
D: TRBD1
length: 16
J: TRBJ1-1
CDR3: CASSPPSTGGATEAFF
DNA: TGTGCCAGCTCACCACCTTCGACAGGGGGGGCCACTGAAGCTTTCTTT

size: -
V: TRBV25-1
D: -
length: 16
J: TRBJ2-1
CDR3: CASSEAGTPSYNEQFF
DNA: TGTGCCAGCAGTGAGGCCGGGACTCCTTCTTACAATGAGCAGTTCTTC

size: -
V: TRBV29-1
D: TRBD1
length: 14
J: TRBJ2-7
CDR3: CSVVRTGVTYEQYF
DNA: TGCAGCGTTGTCCGGACAGGGGTCACCTACGAGCAGTACTTC

size: -
V: TRBV6-5
D: TRBD1
length: 13
J: TRBJ2-2
CDR3: CASNRGGTGELFF
DNA: TGTGCCAGCAACAGGGGTGGGACCGGGGAGCTGTTTTTT

size: -
V: TRBV11-3
D: TRBD2
length: 16
J: TRBJ2-7
CDR3: CASSLTPSGRSHEQYF
DNA: TGTGCCAGCAGCTTAACCCCTAGCGGGAGATCCCACGAGCAGTACTTC

size: -
V: TRBV7-8
D: -
length: 17
J: TRBJ1-5
CDR3: CASSKAVTRYSNQPQHF
DNA: TGTGCCAGCAGCAAAGCGGTGACAAGATATAGCAATCAGCCCCAGCATTTT

size: -
V: TRBV11-2
D: -
length: 15
J: TRBJ2-1
CDR3: CASSSLGGATDEQFF
DNA: TGTGCCAGCAGCTCTCTAGGGGGGGCCACCGATGAGCAGTTCTTC

size: -
V: TRBV27
D: TRBD2
length: 21
J: TRBJ2-4
CDR3: CASSLGGGALEKRLAKNIQYF
DNA: TGTGCCAGCAGTTTAGGGGGAGGGGCTTTGGAAAAAAGATTAGCCAAAAACATTCAGTACTTC

size: -
V: TRBV29-1
D: TRBD1
length: 15
J: TRBJ1-1
CDR3: CSVELGQGMNTEAFF
DNA: TGCAGCGTTGAATTGGGACAGGGGATGAACACTGAAGCTTTCTTT

size: -
V: TRBV4-2
D: -
length: 16
J: TRBJ1-5
CDR3: CASSHRSGEGNQPQHF
DNA: TGTGCCAGCAGCCATAGATCGGGAGAGGGCAATCAGCCCCAGCATTTT

size: -
V: TRBV15
D: -
length: 16
J: TRBJ2-3
CDR3: CATSRDWARSGDTQYF
DNA: TGTGCCACCAGCAGAGATTGGGCTAGAAGCGGAGATACGCAGTATTTT

size: -
V: TRBV6-6
D: -
length: 14
J: TRBJ1-1
CDR3: CASSPADLNTEAFF
DNA: TGTGCCAGCAGCCCCGCGGACTTGAACACTGAAGCTTTCTTT

size: -
V: TRBV6-1
D: -
length: 12
J: TRBJ1-1
CDR3: CASSADSLEAFF
DNA: TGTGCCAGCAGTGCGGACAGCCTTGAAGCTTTCTTT